This T cell receptor (beta chain) came from a study of T-cell reconstitution after alpha-beta-depleted transplantation in children. This clonotype was found a few times. Unique molecular identifiers were used in preparing the TCRbeta library. TCRdb reprocessed the PCR reads via MiXCR and lists one record per CDR3 protein. Among a few hundred thousand distinct CDR3 sequences listed, 10% were seen once. The source of this sequence is a human donor who donated a stem cell graft to a child with acute lymphoblastic leukemia. This material consisted of PBMCs from the stem cell graft donor, taken from the stem cell graft.

The CDR3 DNA follows: TGCAGTGCTAGTAAGGGGCAACCAGGCCGGGAGCAGTACTTC. Protein: CSASKGQPGREQYF. The chain is built from TRBV20-1 and TRBJ2-7, with D possibly being TRBD1 (5 bases). The germline V gene has CDR1 DFQATT and CDR2 SNEGSKA (reference sequence). This CDR3 contains 14 residues. With 3 bases removed from V and 7 bases from J, the gap between germline ends came to 19 bases.